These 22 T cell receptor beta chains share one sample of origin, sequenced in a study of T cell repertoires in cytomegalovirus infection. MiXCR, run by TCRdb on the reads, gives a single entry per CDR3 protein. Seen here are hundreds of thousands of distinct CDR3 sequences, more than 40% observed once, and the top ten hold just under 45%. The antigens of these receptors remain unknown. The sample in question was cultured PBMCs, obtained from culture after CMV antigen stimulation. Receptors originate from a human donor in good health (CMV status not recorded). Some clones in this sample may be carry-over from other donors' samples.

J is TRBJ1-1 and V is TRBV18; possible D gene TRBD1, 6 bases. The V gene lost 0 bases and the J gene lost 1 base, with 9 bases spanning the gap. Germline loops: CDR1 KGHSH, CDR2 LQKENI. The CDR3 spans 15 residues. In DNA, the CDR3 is TGTGCCAGCTCACCACCAGGGGGAAGGAACACTGAAGCTTTCTTT. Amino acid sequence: CASSPPGGRNTEAFF. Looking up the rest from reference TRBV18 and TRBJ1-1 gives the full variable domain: NAGVMQNPRHLVRRRGQEARLRCSPMKGHSHVYWYRQLPEEGLKFMVYLQKENIIDESGMPKERFSAEFPKEGPSILRIQQVVRGDSAAYFCASSPPGGRNTEAFFGQGTRLTVV.

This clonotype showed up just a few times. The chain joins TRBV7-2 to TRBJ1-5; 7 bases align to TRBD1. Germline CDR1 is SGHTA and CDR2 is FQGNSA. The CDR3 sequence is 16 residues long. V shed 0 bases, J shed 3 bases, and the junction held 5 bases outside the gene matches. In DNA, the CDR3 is TGTGCCAGCAGCTTAGCGACAGGGCTGATCAATCAGCCCCAGCATTTT. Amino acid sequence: CASSLATGLINQPQHF.

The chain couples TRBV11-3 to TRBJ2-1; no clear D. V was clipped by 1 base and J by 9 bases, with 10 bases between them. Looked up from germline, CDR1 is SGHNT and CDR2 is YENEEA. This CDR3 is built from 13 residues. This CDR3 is CASSLVPLSEQFF. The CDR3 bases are TGTGCCAGCAGCTTAGTTCCCCTGAGTGAGCAGTTCTTC.

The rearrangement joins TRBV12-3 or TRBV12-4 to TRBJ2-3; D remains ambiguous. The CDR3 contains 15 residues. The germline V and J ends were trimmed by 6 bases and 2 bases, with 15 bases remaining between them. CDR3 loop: CASSDLPSHTDTQYF. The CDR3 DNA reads TGTGCCAGCAGCGACTTGCCTTCACACACAGATACGCAGTATTTT.

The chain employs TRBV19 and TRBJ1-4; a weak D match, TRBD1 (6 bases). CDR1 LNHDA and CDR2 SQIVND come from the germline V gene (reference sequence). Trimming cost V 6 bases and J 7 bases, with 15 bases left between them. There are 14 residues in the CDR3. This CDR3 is CASSSGGGAEKLFF. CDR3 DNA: TGTGCCAGTAGCTCCGGAGGGGGAGCTGAAAAACTGTTTTTT. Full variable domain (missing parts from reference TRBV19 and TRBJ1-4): DGGITQSPKYLFRKEGQNVTLSCEQNLNHDAMYWYRQDPGQGLRLIYYSQIVNDFQKGDIAEGYSVSREKKESFPLTVTSAQKNPTAFYLCASSSGGGAEKLFFGSGTQLSVL.

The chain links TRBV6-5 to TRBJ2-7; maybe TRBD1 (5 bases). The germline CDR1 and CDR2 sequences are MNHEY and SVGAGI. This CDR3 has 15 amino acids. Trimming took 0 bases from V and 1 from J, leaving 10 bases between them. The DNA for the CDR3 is TGTGCCAGCAGTTACTCGGCAGGGTATTCCTACGAGCAGTACTTC. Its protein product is CASSYSAGYSYEQYF.

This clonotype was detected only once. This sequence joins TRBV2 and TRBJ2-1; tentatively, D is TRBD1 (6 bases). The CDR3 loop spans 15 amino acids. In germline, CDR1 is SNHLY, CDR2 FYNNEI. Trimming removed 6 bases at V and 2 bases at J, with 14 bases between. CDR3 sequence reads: CASSLTGLTYNEQFF. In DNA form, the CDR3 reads TGTGCCAGCAGCTTAACAGGGCTAACCTACAATGAGCAGTTCTTC.

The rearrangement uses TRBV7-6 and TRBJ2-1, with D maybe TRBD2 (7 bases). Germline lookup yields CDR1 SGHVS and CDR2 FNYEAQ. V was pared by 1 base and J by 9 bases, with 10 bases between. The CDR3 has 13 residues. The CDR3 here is CASSLEGGAEQFF. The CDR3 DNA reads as TGTGCCAGCAGCTTAGAAGGGGGGGCTGAGCAGTTCTTC.

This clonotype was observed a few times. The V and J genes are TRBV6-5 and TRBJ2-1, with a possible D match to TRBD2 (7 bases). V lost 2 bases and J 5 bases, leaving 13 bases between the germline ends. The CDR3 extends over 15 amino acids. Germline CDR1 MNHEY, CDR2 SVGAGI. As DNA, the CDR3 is TGTGCCAGCAGTTACCCGAGGGGGGGAAACAATGAGCAGTTCTTC. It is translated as CASSYPRGGNNEQFF.

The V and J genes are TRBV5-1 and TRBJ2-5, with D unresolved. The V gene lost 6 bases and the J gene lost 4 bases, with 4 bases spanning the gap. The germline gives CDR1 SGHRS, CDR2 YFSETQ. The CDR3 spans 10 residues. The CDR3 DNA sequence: TGCGCCAGCATGGGAGAGACCCAGTACTTC. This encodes CASMGETQYF. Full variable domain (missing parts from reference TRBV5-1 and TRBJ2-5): KAGVTQTPRYLIKTRGQQVTLSCSPISGHRSVSWYQQTPGQGLQFLFEYFSETQRNKGNFPGRFSGRQFSNSRSEMNVSTLELGDSALYLCASMGETQYFGPGTRLLVL.

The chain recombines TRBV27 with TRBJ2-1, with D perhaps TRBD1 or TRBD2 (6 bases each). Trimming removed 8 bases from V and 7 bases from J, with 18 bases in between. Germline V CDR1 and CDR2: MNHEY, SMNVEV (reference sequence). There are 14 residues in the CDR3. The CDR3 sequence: CASGGLNPGNEQFF. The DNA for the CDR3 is TGTGCCAGCGGGGGGCTTAACCCTGGGAATGAGCAGTTCTTC.

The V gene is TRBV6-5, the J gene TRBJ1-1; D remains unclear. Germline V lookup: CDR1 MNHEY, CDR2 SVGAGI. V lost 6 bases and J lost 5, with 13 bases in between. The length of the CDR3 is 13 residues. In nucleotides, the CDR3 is TGTGCCAGCAGGCGACGTAGGGAGACTGAAGCTTTCTTT. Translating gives CASRRRRETEAFF.

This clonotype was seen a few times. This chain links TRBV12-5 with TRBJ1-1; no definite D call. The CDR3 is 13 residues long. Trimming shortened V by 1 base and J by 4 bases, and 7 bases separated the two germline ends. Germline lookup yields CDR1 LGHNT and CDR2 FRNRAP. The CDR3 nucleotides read TGTGCTAGTGGTTTGGAAGAACTCACTGAAGCTTTCTTT. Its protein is CASGLEELTEAFF.

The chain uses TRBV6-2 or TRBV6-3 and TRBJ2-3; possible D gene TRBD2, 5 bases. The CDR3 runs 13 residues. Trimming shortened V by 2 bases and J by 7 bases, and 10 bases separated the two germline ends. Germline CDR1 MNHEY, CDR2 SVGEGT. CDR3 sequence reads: CASSYASSHTQYF. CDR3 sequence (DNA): TGTGCCAGCAGTTACGCTAGCAGCCATACGCAGTATTTT.

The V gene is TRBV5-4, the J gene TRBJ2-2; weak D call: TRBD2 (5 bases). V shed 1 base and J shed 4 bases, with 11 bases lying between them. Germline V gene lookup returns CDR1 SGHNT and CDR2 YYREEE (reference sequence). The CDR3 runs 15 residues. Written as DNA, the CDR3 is TGTGCCAGCAGCTTGTTTGGCGGGCGCACCGGGGAGCTGTTTTTT. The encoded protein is CASSLFGGRTGELFF. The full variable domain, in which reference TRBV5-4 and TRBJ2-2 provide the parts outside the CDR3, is ETGVTQSPTHLIKTRGQQVTLRCSSQSGHNTVSWYQQALGQGPQFIFQYYREEENGRGNFPPRFSGLQFPNYSSELNVNALELDDSALYLCASSLFGGRTGELFFGEGSRLTVL.

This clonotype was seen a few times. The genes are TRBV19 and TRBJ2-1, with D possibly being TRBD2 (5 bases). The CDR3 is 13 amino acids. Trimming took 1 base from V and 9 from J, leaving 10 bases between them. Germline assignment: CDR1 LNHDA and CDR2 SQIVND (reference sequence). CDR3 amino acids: CASSIGGLAEQFF. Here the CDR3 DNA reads TGTGCCAGTAGTATAGGAGGGCTGGCTGAGCAGTTCTTC.

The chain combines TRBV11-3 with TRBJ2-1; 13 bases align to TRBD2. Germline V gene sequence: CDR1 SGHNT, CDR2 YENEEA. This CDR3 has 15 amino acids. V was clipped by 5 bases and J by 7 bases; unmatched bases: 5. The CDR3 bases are TGTGCCAGCAGCCGGTTGGGACTAGCGGGGAATGAGCAGTTCTTC. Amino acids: CASSRLGLAGNEQFF.

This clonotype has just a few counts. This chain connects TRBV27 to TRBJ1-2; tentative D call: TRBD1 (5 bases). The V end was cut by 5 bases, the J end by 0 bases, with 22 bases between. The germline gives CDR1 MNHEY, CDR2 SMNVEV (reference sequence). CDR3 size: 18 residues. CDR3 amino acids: CASSTLDNLRFANYGYTF. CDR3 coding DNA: TGTGCCAGCAGTACCTTGGACAATCTCCGGTTCGCTAACTATGGCTACACCTTC.

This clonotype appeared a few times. The DNA of the CDR3 is TGTGCCAGCAGCTCAGACCCCGTCTCCTACGAGCAGTACTTC. Translating gives CASSSDPVSYEQYF. The chain employs TRBV7-9 and TRBJ2-7; D unresolved. V was pared by 4 bases and J by 0 bases, with 10 bases between. The germline gives CDR1 SEHNR, CDR2 FQNEAQ (reference sequence). The CDR3 extends over 14 amino acids.

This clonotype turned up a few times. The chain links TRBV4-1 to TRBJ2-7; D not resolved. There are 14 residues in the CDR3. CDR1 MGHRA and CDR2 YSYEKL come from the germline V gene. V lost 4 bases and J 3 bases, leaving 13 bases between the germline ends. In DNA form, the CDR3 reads TGCGCCAGCAGCCGGACCCGAACCAACTACGAGCAGTACTTC. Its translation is CASSRTRTNYEQYF.

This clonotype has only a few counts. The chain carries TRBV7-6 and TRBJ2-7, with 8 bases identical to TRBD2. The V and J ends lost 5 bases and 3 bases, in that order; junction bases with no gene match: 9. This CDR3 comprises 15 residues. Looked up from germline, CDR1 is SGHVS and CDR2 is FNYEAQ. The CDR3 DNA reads TGTGCCAGCAGCCCCGAACGGGGGGGTAACTACGAGCAGTACTTC. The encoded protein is CASSPERGGNYEQYF.

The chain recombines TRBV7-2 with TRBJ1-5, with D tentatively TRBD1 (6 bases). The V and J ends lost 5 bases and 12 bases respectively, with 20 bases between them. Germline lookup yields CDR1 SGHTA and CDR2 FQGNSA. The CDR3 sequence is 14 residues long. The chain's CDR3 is CASSPPGHLLFQHF. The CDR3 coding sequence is TGTGCCAGCAGCCCGCCGGGACACCTGCTCTTCCAGCATTTT. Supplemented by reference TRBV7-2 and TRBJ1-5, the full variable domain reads GAGVSQSPSNKVTEKGKDVELRCDPISGHTALYWYRQSLGQGLEFLIYFQGNSAPDKSGLPSDRFSAERTGGSVSTLTIQRTQQEDSAVYLCASSPPGHLLFQHFGDGTRLSIL.